The entry below gives a single TCR beta chain sequence along with its context. Its antigen is still unknown. With 7 bases clipped from V and 5 bases from J, the junction kept 12 bases outside the gene matches. There are 15 residues in the CDR3. Looked up from germline, CDR1 is SGHDT and CDR2 is YYEEEE. Assay used: immunoSEQ multiplex PCR; TCRdb lists only in-frame clones, some missing. The data hold 50,000 to 65,000 clones, with roughly 80% observed a single time. The entry originates in a study of radiotherapy plus CTLA-4 blockade in lung cancer. Findings of the study overall: Radiotherapy plus ipilimumab was followed by expansion in blood of tumor-derived TCR clones. Reports state that early shifts in blood T cell clones, with interferon-beta, best predicted response.

The sequence was collected from a human donor with non-small cell lung cancer who had a complete response to radiotherapy plus ipilimumab. The chain uses TRBV5-6 and TRBJ2-5; 9 bases align to TRBD1. This specimen was peripheral blood, taken from a patient treated with radiotherapy plus ipilimumab. CDR3 bases: TGTGCCAGCTCGCTTGGGACAGGGAAGATGGAGACCCAGTACTTC. This codes for CASSLGTGKMETQYF. Full variable domain (missing parts from reference TRBV5-6 and TRBJ2-5): DAGVTQSPTHLIKTRGQQVTLRCSPKSGHDTVSWYQQALGQGPQFIFQYYEEEERQRGNFPDRFSGHQFPNYSSELNVNALLLGDSALYLCASSLGTGKMETQYFGPGTRLLVL.